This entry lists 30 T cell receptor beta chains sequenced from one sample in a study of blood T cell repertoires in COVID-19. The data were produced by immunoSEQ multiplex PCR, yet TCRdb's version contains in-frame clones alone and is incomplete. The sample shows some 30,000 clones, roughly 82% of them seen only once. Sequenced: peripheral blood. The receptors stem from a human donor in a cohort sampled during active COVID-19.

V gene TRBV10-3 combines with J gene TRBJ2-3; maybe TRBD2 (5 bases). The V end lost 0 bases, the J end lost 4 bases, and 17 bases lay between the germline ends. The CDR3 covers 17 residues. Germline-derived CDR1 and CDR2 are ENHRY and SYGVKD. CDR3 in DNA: TGTGCCATCAGTGAGTCCCCGGGCGCTGGGAGCCCAGATACGCAGTATTTT. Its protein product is CAISESPGAGSPDTQYF.

The CDR3 loop is CASSPDRGDSPLHF. CDR3 bases: TGTGCCAGCAGCCCAGACAGGGGAGATTCACCCCTCCACTTT. The chain combines TRBV7-9 with TRBJ1-6; 8 bases match TRBD1. Germline lookup yields CDR1 SEHNR and CDR2 FQNEAQ (reference sequence). Trimming took 5 bases from V and 8 from J; bases not matched to a gene: 5. The CDR3 has 14 amino acids.

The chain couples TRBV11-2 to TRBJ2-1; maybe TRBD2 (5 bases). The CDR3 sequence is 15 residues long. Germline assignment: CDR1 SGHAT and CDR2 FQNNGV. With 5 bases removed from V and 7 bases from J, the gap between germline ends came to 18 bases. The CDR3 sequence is CASSPPRRAGNEQFF. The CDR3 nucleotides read TGTGCCAGCAGCCCCCCCCGTCGGGCGGGTAATGAGCAGTTCTTC.

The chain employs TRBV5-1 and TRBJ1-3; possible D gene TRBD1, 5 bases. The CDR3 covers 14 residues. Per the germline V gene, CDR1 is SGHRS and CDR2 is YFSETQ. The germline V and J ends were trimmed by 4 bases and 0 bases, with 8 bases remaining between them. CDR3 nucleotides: TGCGCCAGCAGCAACGGGGGCTCTGGAAACACCATATATTTT. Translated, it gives CASSNGGSGNTIYF. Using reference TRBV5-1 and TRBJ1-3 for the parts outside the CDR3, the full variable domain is KAGVTQTPRYLIKTRGQQVTLSCSPISGHRSVSWYQQTPGQGLQFLFEYFSETQRNKGNFPGRFSGRQFSNSRSEMNVSTLELGDSALYLCASSNGGSGNTIYFGEGSWLTVV.

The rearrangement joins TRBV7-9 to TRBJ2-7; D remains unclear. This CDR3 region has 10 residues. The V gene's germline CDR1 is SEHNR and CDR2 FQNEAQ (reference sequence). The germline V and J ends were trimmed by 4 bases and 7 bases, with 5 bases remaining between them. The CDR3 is CASSSIEQYF. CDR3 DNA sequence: TGTGCCAGCAGCTCAATTGAGCAGTACTTC.

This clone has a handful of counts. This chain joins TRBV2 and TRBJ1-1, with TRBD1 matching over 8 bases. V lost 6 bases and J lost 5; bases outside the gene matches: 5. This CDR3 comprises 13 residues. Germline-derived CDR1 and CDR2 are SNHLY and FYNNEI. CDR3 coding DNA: TGTGCCAGCAGCTACAGGGGGATGACTGAAGCTTTCTTT. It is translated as CASSYRGMTEAFF.

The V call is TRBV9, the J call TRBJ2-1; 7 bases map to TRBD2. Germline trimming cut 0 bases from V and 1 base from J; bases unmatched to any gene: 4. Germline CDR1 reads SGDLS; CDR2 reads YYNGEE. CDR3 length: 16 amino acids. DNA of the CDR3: TGTGCCAGCAGCGTAGCTGGGGGGGGATCCTACAATGAGCAGTTCTTC. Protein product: CASSVAGGGSYNEQFF.

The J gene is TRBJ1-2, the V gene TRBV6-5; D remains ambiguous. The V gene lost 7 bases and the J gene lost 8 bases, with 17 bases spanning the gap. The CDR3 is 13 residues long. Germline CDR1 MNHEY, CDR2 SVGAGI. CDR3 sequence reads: CASKNDGPRGYTF. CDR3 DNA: TGTGCCAGCAAAAACGACGGCCCGAGGGGCTACACCTTC.

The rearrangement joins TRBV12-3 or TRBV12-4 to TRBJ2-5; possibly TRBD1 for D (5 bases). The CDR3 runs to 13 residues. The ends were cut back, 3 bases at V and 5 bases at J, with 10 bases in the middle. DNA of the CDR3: TGTGCCAGCAGTTTTTCTAGGGGCGAGACCCAGTACTTC. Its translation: CASSFSRGETQYF.

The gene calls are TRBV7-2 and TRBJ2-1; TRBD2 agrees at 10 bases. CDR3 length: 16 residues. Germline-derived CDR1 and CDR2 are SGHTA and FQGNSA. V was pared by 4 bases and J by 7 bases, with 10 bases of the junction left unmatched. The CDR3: CASSWGAGGVENEQFF. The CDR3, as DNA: TGTGCCAGCAGCTGGGGAGCGGGGGGGGTCGAGAATGAGCAGTTCTTC.

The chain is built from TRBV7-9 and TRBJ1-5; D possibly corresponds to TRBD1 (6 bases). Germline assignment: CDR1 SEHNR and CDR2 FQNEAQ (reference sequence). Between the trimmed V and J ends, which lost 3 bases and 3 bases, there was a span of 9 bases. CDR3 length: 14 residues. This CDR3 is CASSFAGDNQPQHF. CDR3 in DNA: TGTGCCAGCAGCTTCGCAGGGGACAATCAGCCCCAGCATTTT.

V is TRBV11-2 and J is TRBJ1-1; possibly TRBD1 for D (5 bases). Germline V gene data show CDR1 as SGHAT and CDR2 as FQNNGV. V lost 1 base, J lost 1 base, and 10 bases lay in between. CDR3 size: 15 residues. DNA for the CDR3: TGTGCCAGCAGCTTAGCGGGGGGTGCGAACACTGAAGCTTTCTTT. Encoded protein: CASSLAGGANTEAFF.

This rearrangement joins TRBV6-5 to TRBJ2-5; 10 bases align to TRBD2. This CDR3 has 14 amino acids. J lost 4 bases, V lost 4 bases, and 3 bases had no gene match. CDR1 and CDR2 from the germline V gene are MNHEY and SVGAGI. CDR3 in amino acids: CASSSAGGRETQYF. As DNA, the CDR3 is TGTGCCAGCAGTTCAGCGGGGGGGCGAGAGACCCAGTACTTC.

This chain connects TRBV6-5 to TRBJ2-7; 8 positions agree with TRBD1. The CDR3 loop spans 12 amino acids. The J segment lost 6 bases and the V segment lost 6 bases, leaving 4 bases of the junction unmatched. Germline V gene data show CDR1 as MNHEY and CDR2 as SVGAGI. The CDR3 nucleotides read TGTGCCAGCAGGCTGACAGGGGCCGAGCAGTACTTC. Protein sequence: CASRLTGAEQYF.

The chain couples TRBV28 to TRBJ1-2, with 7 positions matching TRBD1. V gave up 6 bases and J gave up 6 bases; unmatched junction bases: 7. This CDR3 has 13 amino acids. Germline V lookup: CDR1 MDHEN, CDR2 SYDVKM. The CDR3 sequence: CASRTTGVDGYTF. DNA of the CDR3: TGTGCCAGCAGAACTACAGGGGTAGATGGCTACACCTTC.

CDR3 residues: CASSYSTASTDTQYF. DNA of the CDR3: TGTGCCAGCAGTTACTCGACAGCTAGCACAGATACGCAGTATTTT. This rearrangement joins TRBV6-2 or TRBV6-3 to TRBJ2-3, with D possibly matching TRBD1 (5 bases). Trimming removed 0 bases from V and 0 bases from J, with 7 bases in between. The CDR3 totals 15 residues. Germline loops: CDR1 MNHEY, CDR2 SVGEGT.

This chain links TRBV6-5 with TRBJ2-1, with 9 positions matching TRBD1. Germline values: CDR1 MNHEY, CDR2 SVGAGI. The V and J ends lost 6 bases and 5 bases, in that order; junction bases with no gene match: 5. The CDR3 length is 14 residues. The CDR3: CASRDRGFDNEQFF. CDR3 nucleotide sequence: TGTGCCAGCAGGGACAGGGGTTTCGACAATGAGCAGTTCTTC.

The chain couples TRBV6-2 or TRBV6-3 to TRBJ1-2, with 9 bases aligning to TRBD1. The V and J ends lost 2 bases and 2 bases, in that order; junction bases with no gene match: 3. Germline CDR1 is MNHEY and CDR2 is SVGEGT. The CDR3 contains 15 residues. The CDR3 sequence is CASSYPGTGNYGYTF. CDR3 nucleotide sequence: TGTGCCAGCAGTTACCCCGGGACAGGGAACTATGGCTACACCTTC.

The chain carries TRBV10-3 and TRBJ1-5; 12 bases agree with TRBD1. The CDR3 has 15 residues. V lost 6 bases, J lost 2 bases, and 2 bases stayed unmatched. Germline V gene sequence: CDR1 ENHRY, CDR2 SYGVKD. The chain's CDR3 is CAIRGQGAGNQPQHF. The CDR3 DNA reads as TGTGCCATCAGGGGACAGGGGGCCGGCAATCAGCCCCAGCATTTT.

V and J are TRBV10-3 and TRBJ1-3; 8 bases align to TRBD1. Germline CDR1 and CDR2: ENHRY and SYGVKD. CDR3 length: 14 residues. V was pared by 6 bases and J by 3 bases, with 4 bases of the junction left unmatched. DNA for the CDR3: TGTGCCATCAGGCCAGACAGGGGTGGAAACACCATATATTTT. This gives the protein CAIRPDRGGNTIYF.

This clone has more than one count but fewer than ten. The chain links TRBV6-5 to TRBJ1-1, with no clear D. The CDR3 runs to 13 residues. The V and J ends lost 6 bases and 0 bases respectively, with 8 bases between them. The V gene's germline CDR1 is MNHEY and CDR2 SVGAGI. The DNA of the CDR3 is TGTGCCAGCAGCCTTCACATGAACACTGAAGCTTTCTTT. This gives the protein CASSLHMNTEAFF.

The CDR3: CASSLGQGIAGELFF. CDR3 in DNA: TGCGCCAGCAGCTTAGGACAGGGAATTGCCGGGGAGCTGTTTTTT. J is TRBJ2-2 and V is TRBV5-1; 8 bases line up with TRBD1. The trim removed 2 bases at V and 6 bases at J, leaving 6 bases unmatched. Germline CDR1 reads SGHRS; CDR2 reads YFSETQ. The CDR3 totals 15 residues.

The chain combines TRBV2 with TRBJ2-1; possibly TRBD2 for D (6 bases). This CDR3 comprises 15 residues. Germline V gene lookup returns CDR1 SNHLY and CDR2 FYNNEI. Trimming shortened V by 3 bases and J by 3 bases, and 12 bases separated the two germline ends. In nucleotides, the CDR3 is TGTGCCAGCAGTGAGGGGCGGGGTAACTACAATGAGCAGTTCTTC. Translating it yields CASSEGRGNYNEQFF.

The CDR3 region is CASSFHPGLVIINEQFF. The DNA of the CDR3 is TGTGCCAGCAGCTTCCATCCGGGACTAGTTATTATCAATGAGCAGTTCTTC. The chain carries TRBV7-9 and TRBJ2-1; 8 positions match TRBD2. The J segment lost 6 bases and the V segment lost 3 bases, leaving 13 bases of the junction unmatched. This CDR3 spans 17 amino acids. Germline V gene sequence: CDR1 SEHNR, CDR2 FQNEAQ (reference sequence).

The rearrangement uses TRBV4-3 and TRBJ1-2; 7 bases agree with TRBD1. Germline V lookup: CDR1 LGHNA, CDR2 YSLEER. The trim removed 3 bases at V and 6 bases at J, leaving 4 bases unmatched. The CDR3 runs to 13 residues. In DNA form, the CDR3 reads TGCGCCAGCAGCCACACCGGGACAGATGGCTACACCTTC. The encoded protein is CASSHTGTDGYTF.

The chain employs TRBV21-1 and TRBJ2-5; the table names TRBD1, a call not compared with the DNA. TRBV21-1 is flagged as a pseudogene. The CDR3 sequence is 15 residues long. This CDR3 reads CASSNPGWGEETQYF. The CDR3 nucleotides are TGTGCCAGCAGCAACCCGGGCTGGGGCGAAGAGACCCAGTACTTC.

The CDR3 sequence is CASSLWDTKETQYF. The CDR3 DNA sequence: TGTGCCAGCAGTCTCTGGGACACAAAAGAGACCCAGTACTTC. The rearrangement joins TRBV28 to TRBJ2-5; D is perhaps TRBD1 (6 bases). The V gene's germline CDR1 is MDHEN and CDR2 SYDVKM. Trimming left V 5 bases short and J 3 bases short, with 13 bases between. The CDR3 is 14 residues long. Together with reference TRBV28 and TRBJ2-5, the CDR3 gives the full variable domain: DVKVTQSSRYLVKRTGEKVFLECVQDMDHENMFWYRQDPGLGLRLIYFSYDVKMKEKGDIPEGYSVSREKKERFSLILESASTNQTSMYLCASSLWDTKETQYFGPGTRLLVL.

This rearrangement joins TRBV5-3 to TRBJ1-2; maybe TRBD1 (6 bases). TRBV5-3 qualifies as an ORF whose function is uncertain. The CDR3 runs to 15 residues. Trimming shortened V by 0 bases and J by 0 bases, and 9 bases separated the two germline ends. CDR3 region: CARSLGTDTNYGYTF. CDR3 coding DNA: TGTGCCAGAAGCTTGGGGACAGACACTAACTATGGCTACACCTTC.

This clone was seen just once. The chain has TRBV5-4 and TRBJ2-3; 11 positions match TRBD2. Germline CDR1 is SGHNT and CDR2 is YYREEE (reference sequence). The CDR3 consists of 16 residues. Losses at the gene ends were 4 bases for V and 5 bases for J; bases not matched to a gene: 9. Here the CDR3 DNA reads TGTGCCAGCAGCCTCTTTCTAGCGGGGGGCGGAGATACGCAGTATTTT. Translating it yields CASSLFLAGGGDTQYF.

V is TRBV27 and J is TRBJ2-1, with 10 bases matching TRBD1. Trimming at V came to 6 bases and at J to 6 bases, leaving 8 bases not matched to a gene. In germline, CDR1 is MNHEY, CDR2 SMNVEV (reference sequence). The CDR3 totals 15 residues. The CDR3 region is CASRLRDRGGNEQFF. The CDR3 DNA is TGTGCCAGCAGGTTACGGGACAGGGGTGGCAATGAGCAGTTCTTC.